This entry concerns a single TCR beta chain. With a much larger clone just one base away, this may be a read error. From the 5' RACE reads, TCRdb called clonotypes with MiXCR, one entry per CDR3 protein. Of about 67,000 distinct CDR3 sequences in the sample, 9% to 10% are singletons; the top ten hold about 14%. This specimen comes from a study of early T cells in non-severe SARS-CoV-2 infection. Study at large: Sequencing of unsorted whole blood was done on bulk RNA, leaving chains unpaired.

CDR1 is SNHLY, CDR2 FYNNEI, per germline. The CDR3 length is 14 residues. The sample here was whole blood, taken at baseline. This TCR came from an adult who was a healthcare worker with PCR-confirmed SARS-CoV-2 infection or an uninfected control (not recorded which). The chain couples TRBV2 to TRBJ2-1; a weak D match, TRBD2 (6 bases). The CDR3 DNA reads as TGTGTCAGCAGTGAAGTCGGTAGCGGCAATGAGCAGTTCTTC. Its protein is CVSSEVGSGNEQFF.